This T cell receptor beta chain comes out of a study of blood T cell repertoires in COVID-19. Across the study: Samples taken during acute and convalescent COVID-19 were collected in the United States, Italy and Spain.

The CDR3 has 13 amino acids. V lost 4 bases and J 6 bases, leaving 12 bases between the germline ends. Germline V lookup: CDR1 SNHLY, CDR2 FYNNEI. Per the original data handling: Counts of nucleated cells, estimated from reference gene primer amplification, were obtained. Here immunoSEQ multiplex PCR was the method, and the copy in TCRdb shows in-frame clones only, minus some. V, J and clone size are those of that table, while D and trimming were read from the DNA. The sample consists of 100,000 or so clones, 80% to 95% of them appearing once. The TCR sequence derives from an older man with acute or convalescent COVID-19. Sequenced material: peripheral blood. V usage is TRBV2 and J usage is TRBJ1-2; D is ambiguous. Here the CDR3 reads CASSGPKHNGYTF. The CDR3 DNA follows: TGTGCCAGCAGTGGGCCCAAACACAATGGCTACACCTTC.